This TCR beta chain was sequenced for a study of PD-L1 blockade in urothelial cancer. As for the study in general: In about 2014, patients got going on atezolizumab, taking 1,200 mg intravenously every 3 weeks. There were a median of approximately 150,000 T cells in blood samples. Study results and caveats: Improved survival was predicted by pretreatment blood TCR clonality below the median.

The table came from immunoSEQ multiplex PCR; TCRdb's copy has only in-frame clones and leaves some out. Of about 45,000 clones detected, roughly nine tenths appear once; the ten largest clones hold about 7.3%. Time point: peripheral blood 6 weeks after treatment start. The study collected 1 to 8 samples per patient, pretreatment and on-treatment. The CDR3 consists of 15 residues. Germline values: CDR1 MNHEY, CDR2 SVGAGI. Trimming took 5 bases from V and 0 from J, leaving 12 bases between them. A remark on this clone: Antigen specificity is unknown.

This specimen consisted of PBMCs, obtained around atezolizumab (anti-PD-L1) treatment. The chain employs TRBV6-5 and TRBJ2-3, with D tentatively TRBD2 (6 bases). The sequence was collected from a man in his 70s with urothelial cancer. The CDR3 here is CASSLSGPSTDTQYF. CDR3 DNA: TGTGCCAGCAGTCTTAGCGGCCCCAGCACAGATACGCAGTATTTT.